Following are 8 T cell receptor beta chains from one sample sequenced in a study of CD8+ T cells in alopecia areata. Sequencing used cDNA as its template, made by extracting RNA and reverse transcribing it. Using immunoSEQ multiplex PCR, the repertoire was profiled, and TCRdb retains in-frame clones only, with some absent. The table includes about 110,000 clones, under 60% detected once. The sequencing input was NKG2D-low CD8+ T cells sorted from blood. Source of these receptors: a human donor with alopecia areata.

This chain connects TRBV15 to TRBJ2-7; tentative D call: TRBD2 (6 bases). The CDR3 is 14 amino acids. The ends were cut back, 1 base at V and 4 bases at J, with 11 bases in the middle. Germline V gene lookup returns CDR1 LNHNV and CDR2 YYDKDF (reference sequence). The CDR3 protein is CATSRAGVLYEQYF. The CDR3 DNA follows: TGTGCCACCAGCAGAGCGGGAGTCCTTTACGAGCAGTACTTC.

This sequence joins TRBV19 and TRBJ2-1; D unresolved. Germline CDR1 and CDR2: LNHDA and SQIVND (reference sequence). CDR3 size: 14 residues. Between the trimmed V and J ends, which lost 5 bases and 3 bases, there was a span of 11 bases. The CDR3 protein is CASSPSGNYNEQFF. As DNA, the CDR3 is TGTGCCAGTAGTCCGAGTGGTAACTACAATGAGCAGTTCTTC.

The chain links TRBV29-1 to TRBJ1-2; D is possibly TRBD1 (5 bases). The CDR3 runs to 13 residues. CDR1 and CDR2 from the germline V gene are SQVTM and ANQGSEA. The V and J ends lost 5 bases and 7 bases respectively, with 17 bases between them. CDR3 DNA: TGCAGCGTTTCAGCCCGAGGGGCGGGTGGCTACACCTTC. Its translation is CSVSARGAGGYTF.

The CDR3 DNA is TGTGCCAGCAGCTTAGGCGGGAGAACCTACGAGCAGTACTTC. Protein sequence: CASSLGGRTYEQYF. The rearrangement uses TRBV7-8 and TRBJ2-7, with TRBD2 matching over 7 bases. The CDR3 has 14 residues. Germline loops: CDR1 SGHVS, CDR2 FQNEAQ. V was pared by 1 base and J by 2 bases, with 2 bases of the junction left unmatched.

The chain couples TRBV5-6 to TRBJ2-7; D gene ambiguous. Trimming took off 4 bases at V and 0 bases at J, with 11 bases between the two ends. CDR3 size: 14 residues. CDR1 and CDR2 (germline): SGHDT, YYEEEE. CDR3 sequence (DNA): TGTGCCAGCAGCGACCCCGGAGTCTCCTACGAGCAGTACTTC. Residues: CASSDPGVSYEQYF. Complete variable domain (other parts from reference TRBV5-6 and TRBJ2-7): DAGVTQSPTHLIKTRGQQVTLRCSPKSGHDTVSWYQQALGQGPQFIFQYYEEEERQRGNFPDRFSGHQFPNYSSELNVNALLLGDSALYLCASSDPGVSYEQYFGPGTRLTVT.

The chain couples TRBV25-1 to TRBJ2-7, with D possibly being TRBD1 (6 bases). The germline V gene has CDR1 MGHDK and CDR2 SYGVNS. The CDR3 extends over 12 amino acids. V was trimmed by 10 bases and J by 6 bases, leaving 16 bases between them. CDR3 in amino acids: CATQAGVFEQYF. In nucleotides, the CDR3 is TGTGCCACCCAAGCAGGGGTGTTCGAGCAGTACTTC.

The chain has TRBV14 and TRBJ2-1, with D unresolved. The CDR3 has 12 amino acids. The germline V gene has CDR1 SGHDN and CDR2 FVKESK. Trimming left V 4 bases short and J 8 bases short, with 9 bases between. CDR3 DNA: TGTGCCAGCAGCCGACTGGGCTATGAGCAGTTCTTC. The encoded protein is CASSRLGYEQFF.

The chain has TRBV25-1 and TRBJ2-3, with a weak D call TRBD2 (7 bases). The CDR3 sequence is 15 residues long. V dropped 6 bases and J dropped 6 bases, with 19 bases sitting between them. CDR1 and CDR2 from the germline V gene are MGHDK and SYGVNS. CDR3 loop: CASSPGARGGDTQYF. As DNA, the CDR3 is TGTGCCAGCAGCCCAGGGGCACGGGGAGGGGATACGCAGTATTTT.